This T cell receptor (beta chain) appears in the sequencing data of a study of T cells after yellow fever vaccination. As for the study in general: Some fractions had low cell numbers, and these were prepared with SMART-Seq v4 Ultra Low Input.

This clonotype was observed many times. The CDR3 contains 14 residues. V shed 2 bases and J shed 3 bases, with 7 bases lying between them. Each CDR3 protein is one row after TCRdb ran MiXCR on the 5' RACE reads. The table has roughly 330,000 distinct CDR3 sequences, 6.8% seen once. The chain employs TRBV12-3 or TRBV12-4 and TRBJ2-2; no reliable D call. The source material was PBMCs, sampled about 49 days after the first yellow fever vaccination. The clonotype originates from a young man who received the YFV17D yellow fever vaccine. CDR3 residues: CASSLRPHTGELFF. Here the CDR3 DNA reads TGTGCCAGCAGTTTAAGGCCCCACACCGGGGAGCTGTTTTTT.